Sequencing of this TCR beta chain was carried out in a study of T cell responses to AZD1222 COVID-19 vaccine. Broader study findings: Nearly half of the spike-specific TCRs reportedly recognize variant regions that carry no mutations. Spike-specific TCR breadth rose after two AZD1222 doses, and depth rose as well.

The sample holds one count of this clone. Its cognate antigen is unknown. Assay: immunoSEQ multiplex PCR; the TCRdb copy retains only in-frame clones and omits some. The sample includes 83,000 or so clones, roughly 86% of them seen just once. CDR3 length: 18 amino acids. V lost 2 bases, J lost 1 base, and 12 bases stayed unmatched. CDR1 is SGHRS, CDR2 YFSETQ, per germline. This TCR came from an adult who received the AZD1222 COVID-19 vaccine. Specimen: peripheral blood, collected 28 days after the second AZD1222 dose. V is TRBV5-1 and J is TRBJ2-3, with 8 bases matching TRBD2. CDR3 DNA: TGCGCCAGCAGCTTTATGGGGCGCGCGGGAGGAGGCACAGATACGCAGTATTTT. Its protein product is CASSFMGRAGGGTDTQYF. The full variable domain, rest sourced from reference TRBV5-1 and TRBJ2-3, is KAGVTQTPRYLIKTRGQQVTLSCSPISGHRSVSWYQQTPGQGLQFLFEYFSETQRNKGNFPGRFSGRQFSNSRSEMNVSTLELGDSALYLCASSFMGRAGGGTDTQYFGPGTRLTVL.